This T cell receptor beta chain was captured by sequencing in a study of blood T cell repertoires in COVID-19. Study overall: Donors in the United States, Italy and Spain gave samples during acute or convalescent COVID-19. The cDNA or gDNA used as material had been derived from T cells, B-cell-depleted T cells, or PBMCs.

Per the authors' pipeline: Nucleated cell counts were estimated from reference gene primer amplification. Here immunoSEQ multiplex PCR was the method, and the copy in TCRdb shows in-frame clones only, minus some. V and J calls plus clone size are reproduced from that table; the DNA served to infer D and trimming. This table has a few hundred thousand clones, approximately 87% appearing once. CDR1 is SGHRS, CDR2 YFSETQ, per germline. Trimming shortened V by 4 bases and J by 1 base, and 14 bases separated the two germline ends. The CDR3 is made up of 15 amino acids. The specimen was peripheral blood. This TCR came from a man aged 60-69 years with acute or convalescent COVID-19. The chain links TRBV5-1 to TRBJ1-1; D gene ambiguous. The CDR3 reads CASSPEDPGNTEAFF. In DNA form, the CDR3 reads TGCGCCAGCAGCCCGGAGGACCCTGGGAACACTGAAGCTTTCTTT.